This TCR beta chain originates from a study of OX40 agonist ivuxolimab in advanced cancers. Overall study: Dose-escalation patients had hepatocellular carcinoma, melanoma, renal cell or head and neck cancer. Three patients responded partially, comprising one with hepatocellular carcinoma and two with cutaneous melanoma. Findings and limits, study-wide: Expanded peripheral T cell antigen specificity was not determined.

The data were produced by immunoSEQ multiplex PCR, yet TCRdb's version contains in-frame clones alone and is incomplete. The sample includes tens of thousands of clones, around 94% of them seen just once. Autoimmune disease history or systemic immunosuppression barred patients. V lost 5 bases, J lost 2 bases, and 10 bases lay in between. This CDR3 has 12 residues. The V gene's germline CDR1 is GTSNPN and CDR2 SVGIG (reference sequence). This clone has just one count. Its antigen remains unknown. The rearrangement joins TRBV30 to TRBJ2-7; D gene uncertain. This TCR derives from an adult with an advanced solid tumor such as melanoma, head and neck, liver or kidney cancer. This sample comprised CD4+ or CD8+ T cells sorted from blood, obtained in a trial of the OX40 agonist ivuxolimab. The CDR3: CAWETPTYEQYF. DNA of the CDR3: TGTGCCTGGGAGACACCCACCTACGAGCAGTACTTC.